This record looks at one T cell receptor (beta chain) sequence and its context. The data belong to a study of T cells in Graves' hyperthyroidism and ophthalmopathy. This CDR3 spans 11 amino acids. Per the germline V gene, CDR1 is DFQATT and CDR2 is SNEGSKA (reference sequence). Amplification of TCR beta CDR3 regions was performed using RNA transcripts as template. HTBI primers were used for first-round RT-PCR of the TCR CDR3. TCRdb processed the multiplex PCR reads anew with MiXCR; each CDR3 protein has one entry. Of a few hundred thousand distinct CDR3 sequences in the sample, 35% to 55% were seen once.

This clonotype was sampled from a woman aged 18-29 years with Graves' hyperthyroidism. The material sequenced was peripheral blood or thyroid tissue (not recorded which). The genes are TRBV20-1 and TRBJ1-1; D not resolved. As DNA, the CDR3 is TGCCAAGCGGCCATGGGGACTGAAGCTTTCTTT. Translating gives CQAAMGTEAFF.